These 27 T cell receptor beta chains share one sample of origin, sequenced in a study of early T cells in non-severe SARS-CoV-2 infection. TCRdb fed the 5' RACE reads into MiXCR, producing one record per CDR3 protein. The sample has fewer than 80,000 distinct CDR3 sequences; 9% to 15% are singletons. Sequencing input: whole blood. The receptor source for this set is an adult who was a healthcare worker with PCR-confirmed SARS-CoV-2 infection or an uninfected control (not recorded which).

This clonotype was found many times. The chain is built from TRBV29-1 and TRBJ1-1; possibly TRBD1 for D (5 bases). V gave up 6 bases and J gave up 5 bases, with 13 bases separating them. From germline, CDR1 is SQVTM and CDR2 ANQGSEA. The CDR3 is 12 amino acids. For the CDR3, the DNA is TGCAGCGTGCATACCGGGACTACTGAAGCTTTCTTT. It encodes CSVHTGTTEAFF.

This clonotype has at least ten counts. The chain carries TRBV23-1 and TRBJ2-6; 9 bases line up with TRBD1. TRBV23-1 is an ORF for which the function is uncertain. The trim removed 3 bases at V and 4 bases at J, leaving 7 bases unmatched. The CDR3 extends over 17 amino acids. The CDR3 protein is CASSHPGQGSGANVLTF. DNA for the CDR3: TGCGCCAGCAGTCACCCGGGACAGGGTTCGGGGGCCAACGTCCTGACTTTC.

The J gene is TRBJ2-1, the V gene TRBV14; TRBD2 is a possible D gene (6 bases). Trimming removed 4 bases from V and 0 bases from J, with 10 bases in between. Looked up from germline, CDR1 is SGHDN and CDR2 is FVKESK. This CDR3 region has 15 residues. In nucleotides, the CDR3 is TGTGCCAGCAGCCGGGACTTTAGCTCCTACAATGAGCAGTTCTTC. Its translation is CASSRDFSSYNEQFF. The full variable domain, in which reference TRBV14 and TRBJ2-1 provide the parts outside the CDR3, is EAGVTQFPSHSVIEKGQTVTLRCDPISGHDNLYWYRRVMGKEIKFLLHFVKESKQDESGMPNNRFLAERTGGTYSTLKVQPAELEDSGVYFCASSRDFSSYNEQFFGPGTRLTVL.

The chain has TRBV7-3 and TRBJ1-1; D gene uncertain. Germline assignment: CDR1 SGHTA and CDR2 FQGTGA. Trimming removed 3 bases from V and 1 base from J, with 6 bases in between. The length of the CDR3 is 13 residues. As DNA, the CDR3 is TGTGCCAGCAGCTTTCGGGGGAACACTGAAGCTTTCTTT. It is translated as CASSFRGNTEAFF.

The sample holds many counts of this clonotype. The V call is TRBV28, the J call TRBJ2-7; TRBD1 aligns across 7 bases. The J segment lost 4 bases and the V segment lost 6 bases, leaving 12 bases of the junction unmatched. Germline V gene sequence: CDR1 MDHEN, CDR2 SYDVKM. CDR3 length: 15 residues. CDR3 bases: TGTGCCAGCAGCCATAGGACAGGTTATCCATACGAGCAGTACTTC. It translates to CASSHRTGYPYEQYF.

The chain couples TRBV28 to TRBJ2-5; D remains ambiguous. The germline CDR1 and CDR2 sequences are MDHEN and SYDVKM. The CDR3 contains 16 residues. V shed 5 bases and J shed 7 bases, with 23 bases lying between them. CDR3 nucleotides: TGTGCCAGCAGTCACCCTTCCCGGGCCAGAATCGGGACCCAGTACTTC. Amino acids: CASSHPSRARIGTQYF.

This rearrangement joins TRBV6-2 or TRBV6-3 to TRBJ2-3; unclear D gene. CDR1 and CDR2 (germline): MNHEY, SVGEGT. CDR3 size: 15 residues. Trimming shortened V by 0 bases and J by 6 bases, and 13 bases separated the two germline ends. The CDR3 region is CASSYSKVAGDTQYF. The CDR3 DNA follows: TGTGCCAGCAGTTACTCGAAGGTAGCTGGGGATACGCAGTATTTT.

This clonotype was counted at least ten times. The CDR3 here is CASSTSGRGDYNEQFF. The DNA for the CDR3 is TGCGCCAGCAGCACTAGCGGGAGGGGGGACTACAATGAGCAGTTCTTC. This chain links TRBV4-1 with TRBJ2-1; 13 bases fit TRBD2. Losses at the gene ends were 5 bases for V and 3 bases for J; bases not matched to a gene: 4. The V gene's germline CDR1 is MGHRA and CDR2 YSYEKL. CDR3 length: 16 amino acids.

This clonotype was seen only a few times. The V call is TRBV7-2, the J call TRBJ1-1; unclear D gene. Looked up from germline, CDR1 is SGHTA and CDR2 is FQGNSA. V lost 1 base to trimming and J lost 4 bases, with 16 bases between them. The length of the CDR3 is 16 residues. The CDR3 coding sequence is TGTGCCAGCAGCTTAGGAGTATATGGCACGGGCACTGAAGCTTTCTTT. This translates into CASSLGVYGTGTEAFF.

This sequence joins TRBV20-1 and TRBJ2-7, with 11 bases fitting TRBD2. V lost 3 bases, J lost 5 bases, and 15 bases stayed unmatched. The length of the CDR3 is 17 residues. Germline V CDR1 and CDR2: DFQATT, SNEGSKA (reference sequence). The CDR3 DNA follows: TGCAGTGCTAGGTTTACTAGCGGGAGTAATGTTTTCGACGAGCAGTACTTC. Translated, it gives CSARFTSGSNVFDEQYF.

The table lists this clonotype with a few counts. The rearrangement joins TRBV29-1 to TRBJ2-7, with 7 positions matching TRBD1. With V trimmed by 1 base and J by 6 bases, 3 bases remained unmatched. Germline values: CDR1 SQVTM, CDR2 ANQGSEA. CDR3 length: 12 residues. The CDR3 protein is CSVEAGGSEQYF. For the CDR3, the DNA is TGCAGCGTTGAAGCAGGGGGTAGCGAGCAGTACTTC.

This chain uses TRBV29-1 with TRBJ2-7, with TRBD2 matching 9 bases. Germline V gene sequence: CDR1 SQVTM, CDR2 ANQGSEA. The ends lost 1 base at V and 5 bases at J; junction bases unmatched: 9. This CDR3 comprises 15 residues. The CDR3 sequence: CSVEVRGTSLDEQYF. In nucleotides, the CDR3 is TGCAGCGTTGAAGTCCGGGGGACTAGCTTGGACGAGCAGTACTTC.

This clonotype was seen a few times. The CDR3 DNA reads TGTGCCACCAGTGATTCCCAGGAGCGGGAAAAGGATGAGCAGTTCTTC. Protein sequence: CATSDSQEREKDEQFF. The chain joins TRBV24-1 to TRBJ2-1; 7 bases line up with TRBD2. The CDR3 is 16 amino acids. Germline trimming cut 2 bases from V and 8 bases from J; bases unmatched to any gene: 11. Looked up from germline, CDR1 is KGHDR and CDR2 is SFDVKD.

This clonotype was recorded many times. This CDR3 is CSAERDGRNTEAFF. For the CDR3, the DNA is TGCAGTGCCGAGCGGGACGGACGGAACACTGAAGCTTTCTTT. The gene calls are TRBV20-1 and TRBJ1-1; possibly TRBD1 for D (5 bases). The length of the CDR3 is 14 residues. CDR1 is DFQATT, CDR2 SNEGSKA, per germline (reference sequence). Deletions cut 6 bases from V and 1 base from J, with 15 bases between.

This clonotype has more than one count but fewer than ten. The chain links TRBV5-1 to TRBJ2-3; tentatively, D is TRBD2 (5 bases). CDR1 and CDR2 (germline): SGHRS, YFSETQ. The CDR3 is 15 amino acids. The V end lost 0 bases, the J end lost 7 bases, and 15 bases lay between the germline ends. The CDR3 DNA follows: TGCGCCAGCAGCTTGGAAAGCTCCACGGGAAATACGCAGTATTTT. Amino acid sequence: CASSLESSTGNTQYF.

The rearrangement joins TRBV9 to TRBJ1-1; the D is unclear. Trimming took off 4 bases at V and 4 bases at J, with 8 bases between the two ends. Germline CDR1 reads SGDLS; CDR2 reads YYNGEE. The CDR3 contains 12 residues. CDR3 amino acids: CASSLPRTEAFF. The CDR3 DNA follows: TGTGCCAGCAGCCTGCCCCGCACTGAAGCTTTCTTT.

This clonotype occurred a few times. The chain combines TRBV29-1 with TRBJ2-7, with no clear D. The CDR3 runs 14 residues. Germline CDR1 reads SQVTM; CDR2 reads ANQGSEA. V lost 0 bases and J 3 bases, leaving 12 bases between the germline ends. The CDR3 DNA reads TGCAGCGTTGAAGATCCGACCAAATACTACGAGCAGTACTTC. Amino acids: CSVEDPTKYYEQYF.

This clonotype was detected ten times or more. The chain carries TRBV12-3 or TRBV12-4 and TRBJ2-7, with D tentatively TRBD1 (5 bases). V gave up 6 bases and J gave up 2 bases, with 14 bases separating them. The CDR3 is 14 residues long. The CDR3 sequence is CASRREQAAYEQYF. CDR3 nucleotide sequence: TGTGCCAGCAGGAGAGAACAGGCCGCCTACGAGCAGTACTTC.

This clonotype was seen repeatedly, ten times or more. V and J are TRBV2 and TRBJ2-1; no clear D. Germline V gives CDR1 SNHLY, CDR2 FYNNEI. CDR3 length: 12 amino acids. V was shortened by 2 bases and J by 9 bases, with 8 bases between the two germline ends. For the CDR3, the DNA is TGTGCCAGCAGTGAATGGGCCATTGAGCAGTTCTTC. This gives the protein CASSEWAIEQFF.

Ten or more counts support this clonotype. The rearrangement links TRBV9 to TRBJ1-6, with 10 positions matching TRBD1. The CDR3 runs 15 residues. Looked up from germline, CDR1 is SGDLS and CDR2 is YYNGEE. V gave up 4 bases and J gave up 7 bases; unmatched junction bases: 5. CDR3 DNA sequence: TGTGCCAGCAGCAACCGGGACAGGGGCAATTCACCCCTCCACTTT. Translated, it gives CASSNRDRGNSPLHF.

A note on this clonotype: This may be a read error: a much more frequent sequence differs by one nucleotide. The chain joins TRBV29-1 to TRBJ2-3; no definite D call. CDR3 length: 13 amino acids. CDR1 is SQVTM, CDR2 ANQGSEA, per germline. CDR3 in amino acids: CSAMERSTDTQCF. The CDR3 coding sequence is TGCAGTGCGATGGAAAGAAGCACAGATACGCAGTGTTTT.

The chain links TRBV20-1 to TRBJ1-1, with D maybe TRBD1 (5 bases). This CDR3 has 12 residues. Germline assignment: CDR1 DFQATT and CDR2 SNEGSKA (reference sequence). V lost 6 bases to trimming and J lost 4 bases, with 12 bases between them. The DNA for the CDR3 is TGCAGTGCCGAGGGGCAGAGCACTGAAGCTTTCTTT. It is translated as CSAEGQSTEAFF.

This clonotype was found many times. CDR3 region: CATSASGGSGANVLTF. CDR3 DNA sequence: TGTGCCACCAGTGCCTCCGGGGGCTCTGGGGCCAACGTCCTGACTTTC. The genes are TRBV24-1 and TRBJ2-6; perhaps TRBD2 as D (6 bases). The CDR3 contains 16 residues. The V end lost 5 bases, the J end lost 0 bases, and 10 bases lay between the germline ends. Germline V gene lookup returns CDR1 KGHDR and CDR2 SFDVKD.

This clonotype has ten or more counts. The chain uses TRBV4-2 and TRBJ2-7, with TRBD2 as a possible D gene (6 bases). Germline V lookup: CDR1 LGHNA, CDR2 YNFKEQ. The CDR3 consists of 16 residues. V was trimmed by 0 bases and J by 0 bases, leaving 12 bases between them. CDR3 region: CASSQELATSSYEQYF. CDR3 coding DNA: TGTGCCAGCAGCCAAGAACTAGCCACAAGCTCCTACGAGCAGTACTTC.

This clonotype was seen many times. The rearrangement joins TRBV19 to TRBJ2-3, with D perhaps TRBD1 (6 bases). This CDR3 has 16 amino acids. In germline, CDR1 is LNHDA, CDR2 SQIVND (reference sequence). V lost 6 bases and J lost 4, with 20 bases in between. Here the CDR3 reads CASSRTGHPRPDTQYF. The CDR3 DNA is TGTGCCAGTAGCCGAACGGGACACCCACGTCCAGATACGCAGTATTTT.

This clonotype was seen a few times. The chain has TRBV7-3 and TRBJ2-5, with D hard to call. Germline V CDR1 and CDR2: SGHTA, FQGTGA. The V gene lost 5 bases and the J gene lost 2 bases, with 15 bases spanning the gap. The CDR3 is made up of 15 amino acids. The CDR3 here is CASSLGPSLQETQYF. Here the CDR3 DNA reads TGTGCCAGCAGCCTTGGTCCCAGCTTACAAGAGACCCAGTACTTC.

J is TRBJ2-2 and V is TRBV6-4; the match to TRBD2 covers 9 bases. V lost 0 bases to trimming and J lost 4 bases; unmatched junction nucleotides: 3. The germline V gene has CDR1 MRHNA and CDR2 SNTAGT. CDR3 length: 16 residues. This CDR3 reads CASSDSSSGSTGELFF. CDR3 DNA sequence: TGTGCCAGCAGTGACTCAAGTAGCGGGAGCACCGGGGAGCTGTTTTTT.